This T cell receptor beta chain was documented in a study of blood T cell repertoires in COVID-19. This clone was seen once. The protocol was immunoSEQ multiplex PCR, while the TCRdb copy is restricted to in-frame clones and leaves out a portion. The sample comprises 200,000 to 250,000 clones, roughly 80% of which are singletons, and about 9.6% rests with the top ten. This clonotype originated in an elderly man with acute or convalescent COVID-19. Sequenced: peripheral blood.

The CDR3 is CAISELSALQYF. CDR3 nucleotides: TGTGCCATCAGTGAGCTCAGTGCTCTGCAGTACTTC. This chain connects TRBV10-3 to TRBJ2-7; D remains ambiguous. Per the germline V gene, CDR1 is ENHRY and CDR2 is SYGVKD. This CDR3 comprises 12 residues. V gave up 2 bases and J gave up 9 bases, with 11 bases separating them.